These T cell receptor beta chains were read from a single sample in a study of identical twins. TCRdb independently ran MiXCR on the 5' RACE reads; one entry per CDR3 protein. The sample contains 420,000 or so distinct CDR3 sequences, 15% to 20% of which appear only once. The source material was naive T cells sorted from blood. All receptors derive from a man in his fifties or sixties in good health. The CDR3 runs from the conserved cysteine through the conserved F or W. The order of the fields is CDR3 length, V gene, D gene, clone size, J gene, CDR3 DNA, CDR3 protein. D genes are given only for firm matches. Size is omitted from some rows. Given values are once, few, many or a class for expanded clones.

14	TRBV27	.	many	TRBJ1-1	TGTGCCCCGTTTAGAGGTAGTCCGAACACTGAAGCTTTCTTT	CAPFRGSPNTEAFF
13	TRBV3-1	TRBD1	.	TRBJ2-7	TGTGCCACGACCGGGACAGGGGTCGGCGAGCAGTACTTC	CATTGTGVGEQYF
17	TRBV9	TRBD2	.	TRBJ2-3	TGTGCCAGCAGCGTAGGGGCTAGCGGGGAGAGCACAGATACGCAGTATTTT	CASSVGASGESTDTQYF
16	TRBV27	TRBD2	few	TRBJ2-1	TGTGCCAGCAGTTCCCCCCGAGCGGGGAATTACAATGAGCAGTTCTTC	CASSSPRAGNYNEQFF
16	TRBV28	TRBD2	many	TRBJ2-3	TGTGCCAGCAGTTCTGTTCAACTAGCGGGAGAAGATACGCAGTATTTT	CASSSVQLAGEDTQYF
17	TRBV28	.	.	TRBJ2-7	TGTGCCAGCAGTTTAATTATATCCGGGGCAAGCTCCTACGAGCAGTACTTC	CASSLIISGASSYEQYF
14	TRBV20-1	TRBD2	few	TRBJ2-1	TGCAGTGCTAGAGAGGGCGGGAGTAGAAATGAGCAGTTCTTC	CSAREGGSRNEQFF
15	TRBV4-1	TRBD1	.	TRBJ1-5	TGCGCCAGCAGCCACGGGAGACAGGGGGATCAGCCCCAGCATTTT	CASSHGRQGDQPQHF
15	TRBV4-2	.	many	TRBJ1-1	TGTGCCAGCAGCCAAAAGGGGTTTGCGAACACTGAAGCTTTCTTT	CASSQKGFANTEAFF
11	TRBV29-1	.	many	TRBJ1-2	TGCAGCGTTGCGGGCAGCTATGGCTACACCTTC	CSVAGSYGYTF
15	TRBV14	.	.	TRBJ2-7	TGTGCCAGCAGCCAAGGTAATTTGCCGTCCTACGAGCAGTACTTC	CASSQGNLPSYEQYF
14	TRBV19	.	.	TRBJ1-5	TGTGCCAGTAGTCAGGGGAATCGCAATCAGCCCCAGCATTTT	CASSQGNRNQPQHF
13	TRBV11-2	.	.	TRBJ1-1	TGTGCCAGCAGCCCACTAACCCTTCCTGAAGCTTTCTTT	CASSPLTLPEAFF
14	TRBV3-1	.	few	TRBJ1-5	TGTGCCAGCAGCCCAGACGTTGGCAATCAGCCCCAGCATTTT	CASSPDVGNQPQHF
18	TRBV4-3	.	few	TRBJ2-7	TGCGCCAGCAGCCAAGATTTATCGGCAGGGGTGGGTACCTACGAGCAGTACTTC	CASSQDLSAGVGTYEQYF
17	TRBV5-4	TRBD1	few	TRBJ2-2	TGTGCCAGCAGCCCTCCTGGGACAGGGATGAACACCGGGGAGCTGTTTTTT	CASSPPGTGMNTGELFF
14	TRBV5-1	.	.	TRBJ1-5	TGCGCCAGCAGCTTGGAGGTTGGGAAGGCGCCCCAGCATTTT	CASSLEVGKAPQHF
15	TRBV28	TRBD1	few	TRBJ2-2	TGTGCCAGCAGTTTTTTGGACAGGGCTAACGGGGAGCTGTTTTTT	CASSFLDRANGELFF
16	TRBV9	.	few	TRBJ2-2	TGTGCCAGCAGCGGGAACAGGGGACTTTTCACCGGGGAGCTGTTTTTT	CASSGNRGLFTGELFF
17	TRBV4-1	.	.	TRBJ1-5	TGCGCCAGCAGCCAAGCCCCTTTCGGGACCAGCAATCAGCCCCAGCATTTT	CASSQAPFGTSNQPQHF
13	TRBV20-1	.	few	TRBJ1-1	TGCAGTGCTAGAAAGACAGCGAACACTGAAGCTTTCTTT	CSARKTANTEAFF
13	TRBV29-1	.	many	TRBJ2-5	TGCAGCGGGTGGCTGGATTACCAAGAGACCCAGTACTTC	CSGWLDYQETQYF
14	TRBV20-1	.	many	TRBJ2-7	TGCAGTGCCAAGAACAGGGAAAGCTCCTACGAGCAGTACTTC	CSAKNRESSYEQYF
14	TRBV20-1	TRBD1	.	TRBJ2-1	TGCAGTGCTAGAAGACAGGGCGTGGGCAATGAGCAGTTCTTC	CSARRQGVGNEQFF
18	TRBV5-1	TRBD1	.	TRBJ2-6	TGCGCCAGCAGCTTAGGTGGGACAGCTGGCTCTGGGGCCAACGTCCTGACTTTC	CASSLGGTAGSGANVLTF
15	TRBV19	.	.	TRBJ1-4	TGTGCCAGTAGTATCGGGCCAGGCGGGGATGAAAAACTGTTTTTT	CASSIGPGGDEKLFF
14	TRBV5-1	.	few	TRBJ2-1	TGCGCCAGCAGCTTGGGGCCCCCCTACAATGAGCAGTTCTTC	CASSLGPPYNEQFF
14	TRBV5-6	TRBD1	few	TRBJ2-5	TGTGCCAGCAGCTTGGTCGACAGGGAAGAGACCCAGTACTTC	CASSLVDREETQYF
15	TRBV20-1	TRBD2	.	TRBJ2-3	TGCAGTGCTAGTAGCGGGGGGCTTAGCACAGATACGCAGTATTTT	CSASSGGLSTDTQYF
13	TRBV28	.	many	TRBJ2-5	TGTGCCAGCAGTTTTAGGGGCTCTGAGACCCAGTACTTC	CASSFRGSETQYF
16	TRBV29-1	.	few	TRBJ2-2	TGCAGCGTCGGGGCCACAGGGTCGGGAGTGGGCGGGGAGCTGTTTTTT	CSVGATGSGVGGELFF
14	TRBV10-3	.	many	TRBJ2-7	TGTGCCATCAGTGGACTGCAAGACTCCTACGAGCAGTACTTC	CAISGLQDSYEQYF
15	TRBV6-2/TRBV6-3	.	few	TRBJ2-7	TGTGCCAGCAGTTACGCCCAGGGGATCTCCTACGAGCAGTACTTC	CASSYAQGISYEQYF
16	TRBV7-2	.	few	TRBJ1-1	TGTGCCAGCAGCCCCGGCCGTGCGGGAGTTAGGACTGAAGCTTTCTTT	CASSPGRAGVRTEAFF
17	TRBV25-1	.	many	TRBJ2-1	TGTGCCAGCAGTGAATGGGGTGGGAGAGACTCCTACAATGAGCAGTTCTTC	CASSEWGGRDSYNEQFF
15	TRBV20-1	.	many	TRBJ2-7	TGCAGTGCAAAAAGGACCGGGGACATCGAATACGAGCAGTACTTC	CSAKRTGDIEYEQYF
17	TRBV11-2	.	many	TRBJ1-1	TGTGCCAGCAGCTACGTAGTTTGGGCCTCAGGGGCCACTGAAGCTTTCTTT	CASSYVVWASGATEAFF
15	TRBV6-5	.	many	TRBJ2-7	TGTGCCAGCAGTTCCCCGCGCAGGGGTTCCTACGAGCAGTACTTC	CASSSPRRGSYEQYF
14	TRBV29-1	TRBD2	few	TRBJ2-2	TGCAGCGGAGGACTAGCGGGAGGAACCGGGGAGCTGTTTTTT	CSGGLAGGTGELFF
12	TRBV13	.	many	TRBJ1-2	TGTGCCAGCAGCTTAGGGGTTTATGGCTACACCTTC	CASSLGVYGYTF
16	TRBV12-3/TRBV12-4	TRBD2	once	TRBJ2-1	TGTGCCAGCAGATCTAGCGGAACCAGCTCCTACAATGAGCAGTTCTTC	CASRSSGTSSYNEQFF
16	TRBV18	.	.	TRBJ1-4	TGTGCCAGCTCAACTTACAGTGGAGGATCTAATGAAAAACTGTTTTTT	CASSTYSGGSNEKLFF
14	TRBV9	.	.	TRBJ2-3	.	CASSVGMGTDTRYF
17	TRBV27	.	.	TRBJ1-6	TGTGCCAGCAGTCCATGGCCCCAGAAAGGGAATAATTCACCCCTCCACTTT	CASSPWPQKGNNSPLHF
14	TRBV7-2	.	.	TRBJ2-7	TGTGCCAGCAGCTTAGCGCCTCTGGTCTACGAGCAGTACTTC	CASSLAPLVYEQYF
14	TRBV5-5	.	.	TRBJ2-7	TGTGCCAGCAGCTGGAGACAGGGAGGCTACGAGCAGTACTTC	CASSWRQGGYEQYF
16	TRBV11-2	.	.	TRBJ1-6	TGTGCCAGCAGCTACCCACGACAACGGCGTCGGTCACCCCTCCACTTT	CASSYPRQRRRSPLHF
14	TRBV20-1	TRBD1	.	TRBJ2-7	TGCAGTGCTAGAGATAACAGGGGGCTTAGGGAGCAGTACTTC	CSARDNRGLREQYF
15	TRBV12-3/TRBV12-4	.	few	TRBJ2-2	TGTGCCAGCAGTTTTACTAGCCGGGGCACCGGGGAGCTGTTTTTT	CASSFTSRGTGELFF
13	TRBV10-3	.	.	TRBJ2-7	TGTGCCATCAGGCGCGGTAGCTCCTACGAGCAGTACTTC	CAIRRGSSYEQYF
16	TRBV7-9	TRBD1	.	TRBJ2-7	TGTGCCAGCAGCTTAGGGGGGGACAGGGATATCTACGAGCAGTACTTC	CASSLGGDRDIYEQYF
18	TRBV11-2	TRBD2	few	TRBJ2-7	TGTGCCAGCAGCTTACAGGGACTAGCGGATTCGAGCTCCTACGAGCAGTACTTC	CASSLQGLADSSSYEQYF
15	TRBV11-2	.	few	TRBJ2-7	TGTGCCAGCAGCTTAGAGTACAGGGTTCGTGGCGAGCAGTACTTC	CASSLEYRVRGEQYF
13	TRBV7-8	TRBD1	.	TRBJ2-7	TGTGCCACCTCCTGGACAGGGAAGGAAGAGCAGTACTTC	CATSWTGKEEQYF
13	TRBV12-3/TRBV12-4	.	.	TRBJ2-7	TGTGCCAGCAGCCTCAGGGTCGGAAACGAGCAGTACTTC	CASSLRVGNEQYF
15	TRBV5-6	TRBD1	.	TRBJ2-7	TGTGCCAGCAGCTTCTGGGACAGGGTCGTCTACGAGCAGTACTTC	CASSFWDRVVYEQYF
15	TRBV5-5	.	many	TRBJ2-7	TGTGCCAGCAGCTTGGAGTCTAGCGCGACCTACGAGCAGTACTTC	CASSLESSATYEQYF
11	TRBV12-5	.	few	TRBJ2-7	TGTGCTAGTGGTTCCCCTTCCGAGCAGTACTTC	CASGSPSEQYF
13	TRBV7-6	.	.	TRBJ1-5	TGTGCCAGCAGCGAAACAAGAAATCAGCCCCAGCATTTT	CASSETRNQPQHF